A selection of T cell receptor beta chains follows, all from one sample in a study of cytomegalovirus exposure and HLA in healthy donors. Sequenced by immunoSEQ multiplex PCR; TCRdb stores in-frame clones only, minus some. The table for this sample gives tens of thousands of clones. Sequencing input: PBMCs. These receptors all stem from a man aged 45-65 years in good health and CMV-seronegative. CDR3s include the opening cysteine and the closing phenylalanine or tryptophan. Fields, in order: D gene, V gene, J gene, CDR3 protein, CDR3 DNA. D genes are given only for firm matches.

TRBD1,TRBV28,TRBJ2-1,CASSLTDRSSYNEQFF,TGTGCCAGCAGTTTAACGGACAGGAGCTCCTACAATGAGCAGTTCTTC
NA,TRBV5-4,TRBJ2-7,CASSRQSSSYEQYF,TGTGCCAGCAGCAGACAGTCAAGCTCCTACGAGCAGTACTTC
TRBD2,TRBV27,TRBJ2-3,CASSDRAGGRRDTQYF,TGTGCCAGCAGTGACCGAGCGGGGGGCCGTCGAGATACGCAGTATTTT
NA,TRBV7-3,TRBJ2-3,CASSPDWSTDTQYF,TGTGCCAGCAGCCCCGACTGGAGCACAGATACGCAGTATTTT
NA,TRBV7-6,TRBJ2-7,CASSPVGGSSSYEQYF,TGTGCCAGCAGCCCCGTCGGTGGGTCTAGCTCCTACGAGCAGTACTTC
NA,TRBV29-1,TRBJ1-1,CSVGREVGAFF,TGCAGCGTAGGACGGGAAGTGGGAGCTTTCTTT
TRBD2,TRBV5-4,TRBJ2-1,CASSLGQAGGTNEQFF,TGTGCCAGCAGCTTGGGCCAAGCGGGGGGGACCAATGAGCAGTTCTTC
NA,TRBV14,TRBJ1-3,CASSQDWGAGNTIYF,TGTGCCAGCAGCCAAGATTGGGGGGCTGGAAACACCATATATTTT
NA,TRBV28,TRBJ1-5,CASSVVRYNQPQHF,TGTGCCAGCAGCGTCGTCAGGTACAATCAGCCCCAGCATTTT
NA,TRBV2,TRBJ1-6,CASSGEGSGNSPLHF,TGTGCCAGCAGTGGAGAGGGATCGGGTAATTCACCCCTCCACTTT
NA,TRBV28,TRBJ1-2,CASSFRAGMYGYTF,TGTGCCAGCAGTTTTAGGGCGGGCATGTATGGCTACACCTTC
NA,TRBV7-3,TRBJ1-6,CASSSSGNSPLHF,TGTGCCAGCAGCTCATCGGGGAATTCACCCCTCCACTTT
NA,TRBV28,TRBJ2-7,CASSLIQDSYEQYF,TGTGCCAGCAGTTTAATACAGGATTCCTACGAGCAGTACTTC
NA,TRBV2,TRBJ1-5,CASSEGGHGNQPQHF,TGTGCCAGCAGTGAGGGGGGTCACGGCAATCAGCCCCAGCATTTT
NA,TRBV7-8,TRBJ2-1,CASSSLPGSYNEQFF,TGTGCCAGCAGCTCCCTACCCGGCTCCTACAATGAGCAGTTCTTC
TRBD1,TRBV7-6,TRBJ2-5,CASSLTGGRETQYF,TGTGCCAGCAGCTTGACAGGGGGCCGGGAGACCCAGTACTTC
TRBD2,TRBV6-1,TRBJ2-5,CASSLADQETQYF,TGTGCCAGCAGTCTAGCGGACCAAGAGACCCAGTACTTC
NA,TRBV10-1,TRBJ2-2,CASSDQGPNTGELFF,TGCGCCAGCAGTGATCAGGGGCCGAACACCGGGGAGCTGTTTTTT
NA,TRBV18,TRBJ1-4,CASSPTVGNHEKLFF,TGTGCCAGCTCACCGACGGTCGGGAATCATGAAAAACTGTTTTTT
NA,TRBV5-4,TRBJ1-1,CASSLVHQGDAFF,TGTGCCAGCAGCTTGGTCCACCAAGGGGATGCTTTCTTT
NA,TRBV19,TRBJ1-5,CASSMGSYSNQPQHF,TGTGCCAGTAGTATGGGCAGTTATAGCAATCAGCCCCAGCATTTT
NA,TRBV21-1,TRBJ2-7,CASKRSGLAAYEQYF,TGTGCCAGCAAGAGGTCAGGACTAGCGGCCTACGAGCAGTACTTC
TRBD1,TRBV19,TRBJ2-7,CASSVYRGTGEQYF,TGTGCCAGTAGTGTCTACAGGGGTACTGGCGAGCAGTACTTC
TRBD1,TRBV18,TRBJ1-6,CASSSTGESSPLHF,TGTGCCAGCTCATCAACAGGGGAAAGTTCACCCCTCCACTTT
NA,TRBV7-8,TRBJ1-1,CASSRLISGNTEAFF,TGTGCCAGCAGCCGACTAATTTCGGGGAACACTGAAGCTTTCTTT
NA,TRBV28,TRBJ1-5,CGGGPNQPQHF,TGTGGAGGGGGACCCAATCAGCCCCAGCATTTT
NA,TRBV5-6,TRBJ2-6,CASSLRGSGANVLTF,TGTGCCAGCAGCTTGCGGGGCTCTGGGGCCAACGTCCTGACTTTC
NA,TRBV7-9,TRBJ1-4,CASSAPSGHPGLGEKLFF,TGTGCCAGCAGCGCCCCTAGCGGGCATCCAGGGTTGGGCGAAAAACTGTTTTTT
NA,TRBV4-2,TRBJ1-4,CASSPRQTNEKLFF,TGTGCCAGCAGCCCGAGACAGACTAATGAAAAACTGTTTTTT
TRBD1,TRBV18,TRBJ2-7,CATSPTQGATYEQYF,TGTGCCACCTCTCCCACTCAGGGGGCCACTTACGAGCAGTACTTC
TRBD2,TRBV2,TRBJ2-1,CASTLGLAGGPQFF,TGTGCCAGCACCCTCGGACTAGCGGGGGGGCCGCAGTTCTTC
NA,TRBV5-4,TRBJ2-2,CASSLAGGGELFF,TGTGCCAGCAGCTTGGCCGGGGGCGGGGAGCTGTTTTTT
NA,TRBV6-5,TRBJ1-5,CASSTANGPQHF,TGTGCCAGCAGCACAGCTAATGGGCCCCAGCATTTT
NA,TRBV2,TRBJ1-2,CASSAPVYGYTF,TGTGCCAGCAGTGCCCCCGTCTATGGCTACACCTTC
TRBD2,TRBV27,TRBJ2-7,CASRAPTSGAYEQYF,TGTGCCAGCAGAGCCCCGACTAGCGGGGCCTACGAGCAGTACTTC
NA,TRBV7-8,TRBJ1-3,CATSSSGNTIYF,TGTGCCACCTCCAGCTCTGGAAACACCATATATTTT
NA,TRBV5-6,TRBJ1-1,CASSFGVSQAEAFF,TGTGCCAGCAGCTTCGGGGTATCTCAGGCTGAAGCTTTCTTT
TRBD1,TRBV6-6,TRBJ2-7,CASSPGGQAYEQYF,TGTGCCAGCAGTCCAGGGGGCCAGGCCTACGAGCAGTACTTC
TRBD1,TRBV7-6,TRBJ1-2,CASSLWTGYDYGYTF,TGTGCCAGCAGCCTGTGGACAGGGTACGACTATGGCTACACCTTC
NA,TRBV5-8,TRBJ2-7,CASSLGQNYEQYF,TGTGCCAGCAGCTTGGGTCAGAACTACGAGCAGTACTTC
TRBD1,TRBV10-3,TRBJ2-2,CAIRDGQGAPMLFF,TGTGCCATCAGAGACGGACAGGGGGCCCCGATGCTGTTTTTT
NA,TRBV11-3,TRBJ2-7,CASSSTAFPYEQYF,TGTGCCAGCAGCTCAACAGCTTTTCCCTACGAGCAGTACTTC
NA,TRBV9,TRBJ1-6,CASSARLDNSPLHF,TGTGCCAGCAGCGCAAGACTAGATAATTCACCCCTCCACTTT
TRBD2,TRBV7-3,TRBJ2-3,CASSTGLAGGLPADTQYF,TGTGCCAGCAGCACAGGACTAGCGGGGGGGCTCCCGGCAGATACGCAGTATTTT
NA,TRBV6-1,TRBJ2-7,CASSHRYEQYF,TGTGCCAGCAGCCACAGGTACGAGCAGTACTTC
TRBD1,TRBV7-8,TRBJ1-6,CASSLEGDRHNSPLHF,TGTGCCAGCAGCTTAGAGGGGGACAGGCATAATTCACCCCTCCACTTT
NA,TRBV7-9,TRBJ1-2,CASSLVTGHSRYGYTF,TGTGCCAGCAGCTTAGTAACGGGACACTCGCGCTATGGCTACACCTTC
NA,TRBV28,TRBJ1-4,CASRLPGHNEKLFF,TGTGCCAGCAGACTACCGGGACATAATGAAAAACTGTTTTTT
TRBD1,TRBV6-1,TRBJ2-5,CASSEARYQQGETQYF,TGTGCCAGCAGTGAAGCGCGCTACCAACAGGGGGAGACCCAGTACTTC
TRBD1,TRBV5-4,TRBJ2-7,CASRRTGGLPYEQYF,TGTGCCAGCAGACGGACAGGGGGCTTACCCTACGAGCAGTACTTC
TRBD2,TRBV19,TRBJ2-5,CASAQEASGGISAQYF,TGTGCCAGTGCTCAGGAAGCTAGCGGGGGGATAAGTGCCCAGTACTTC
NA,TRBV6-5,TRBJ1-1,CASSYSISGGTEAFF,TGTGCCAGCAGTTACTCGATAAGCGGGGGCACTGAAGCTTTCTTT
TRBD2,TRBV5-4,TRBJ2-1,CASSYRGLADYNEQFF,TGTGCCAGCAGCTACCGTGGACTAGCGGATTACAATGAGCAGTTCTTC
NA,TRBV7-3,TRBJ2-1,CASSEGVSSYNEQFF,TGTGCCAGCAGTGAGGGGGTCAGCTCCTACAATGAGCAGTTCTTC
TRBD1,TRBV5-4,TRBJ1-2,CASSPVGNLQGNYGYTF,TGTGCCAGCAGCCCCGTTGGCAATCTACAGGGGAACTATGGCTACACCTTC
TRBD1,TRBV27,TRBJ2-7,CASSRPGQGSSEQYF,TGTGCCAGCAGTCGTCCGGGACAGGGAAGCTCCGAGCAGTACTTC
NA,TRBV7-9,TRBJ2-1,CASSLPQGRLNEQFF,TGTGCCAGCAGCTTGCCACAGGGACGTCTAAATGAGCAGTTCTTC
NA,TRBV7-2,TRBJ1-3,CASSLDSSGNTIYF,TGTGCCAGCAGCTTAGACAGCTCTGGAAACACCATATATTTT
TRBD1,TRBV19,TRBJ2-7,CASSLGQGNSYEQYF,TGTGCCAGTAGTCTGGGACAGGGTAATTCCTACGAGCAGTACTTC
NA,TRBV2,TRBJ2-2,CASSGDSPTGELFF,TGTGCCAGCAGTGGTGACAGTCCTACCGGGGAGCTGTTTTTT